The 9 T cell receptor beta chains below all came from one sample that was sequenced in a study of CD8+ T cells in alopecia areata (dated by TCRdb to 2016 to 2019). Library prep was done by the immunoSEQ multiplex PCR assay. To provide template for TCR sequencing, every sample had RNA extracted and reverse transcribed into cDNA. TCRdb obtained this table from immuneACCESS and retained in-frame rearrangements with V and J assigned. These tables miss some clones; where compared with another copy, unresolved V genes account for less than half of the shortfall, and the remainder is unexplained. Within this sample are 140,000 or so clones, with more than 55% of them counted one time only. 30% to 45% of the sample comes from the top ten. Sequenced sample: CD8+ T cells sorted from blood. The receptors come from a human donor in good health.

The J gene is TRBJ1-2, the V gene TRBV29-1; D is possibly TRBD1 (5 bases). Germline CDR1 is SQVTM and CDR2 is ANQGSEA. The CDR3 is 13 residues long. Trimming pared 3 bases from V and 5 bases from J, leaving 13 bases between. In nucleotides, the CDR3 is TGCAGCGTTGATGAGGGGCTCTTGTATGGCTACACCTTC. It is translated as CSVDEGLLYGYTF.

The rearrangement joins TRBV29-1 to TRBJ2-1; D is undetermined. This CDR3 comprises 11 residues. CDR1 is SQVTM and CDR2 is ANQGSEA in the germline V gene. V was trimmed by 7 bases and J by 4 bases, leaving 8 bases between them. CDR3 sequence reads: CSGQTYNEQFF. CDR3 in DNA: TGCAGCGGCCAAACTTACAATGAGCAGTTCTTC.

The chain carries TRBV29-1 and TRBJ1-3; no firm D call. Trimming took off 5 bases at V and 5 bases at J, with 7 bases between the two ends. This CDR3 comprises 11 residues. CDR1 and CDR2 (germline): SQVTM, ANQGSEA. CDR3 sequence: CSVPGRNTIYF. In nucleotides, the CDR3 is TGCAGCGTTCCCGGGCGAAACACCATATATTTT.

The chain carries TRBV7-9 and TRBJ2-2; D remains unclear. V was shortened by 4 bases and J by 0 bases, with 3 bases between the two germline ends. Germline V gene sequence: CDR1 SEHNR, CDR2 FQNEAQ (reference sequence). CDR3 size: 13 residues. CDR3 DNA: TGTGCCAGCAGCTCATCGAACACCGGGGAGCTGTTTTTT. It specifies CASSSSNTGELFF.

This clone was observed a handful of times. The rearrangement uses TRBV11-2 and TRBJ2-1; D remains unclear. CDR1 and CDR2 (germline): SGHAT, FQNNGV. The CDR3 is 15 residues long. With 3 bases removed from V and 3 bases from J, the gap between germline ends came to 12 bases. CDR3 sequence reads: CASSLVSVNYNEQFF. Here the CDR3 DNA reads TGTGCCAGCAGCTTGGTCAGTGTGAACTACAATGAGCAGTTCTTC.

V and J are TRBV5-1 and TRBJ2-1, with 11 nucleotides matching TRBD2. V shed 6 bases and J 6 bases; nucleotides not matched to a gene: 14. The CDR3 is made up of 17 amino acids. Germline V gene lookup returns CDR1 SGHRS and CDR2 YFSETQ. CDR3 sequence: CASKSGGIAGGPNEQFF. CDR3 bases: TGCGCCAGCAAGTCTGGGGGGATAGCGGGAGGGCCCAATGAGCAGTTCTTC. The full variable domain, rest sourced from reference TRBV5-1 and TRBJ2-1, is KAGVTQTPRYLIKTRGQQVTLSCSPISGHRSVSWYQQTPGQGLQFLFEYFSETQRNKGNFPGRFSGRQFSNSRSEMNVSTLELGDSALYLCASKSGGIAGGPNEQFFGPGTRLTVL.

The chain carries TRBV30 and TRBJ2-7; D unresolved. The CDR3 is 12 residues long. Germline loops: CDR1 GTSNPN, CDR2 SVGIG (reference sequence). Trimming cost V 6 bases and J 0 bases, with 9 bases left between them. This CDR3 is CACFLSSYEQYF. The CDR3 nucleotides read TGTGCCTGCTTCTTATCCTCCTACGAGCAGTACTTC.

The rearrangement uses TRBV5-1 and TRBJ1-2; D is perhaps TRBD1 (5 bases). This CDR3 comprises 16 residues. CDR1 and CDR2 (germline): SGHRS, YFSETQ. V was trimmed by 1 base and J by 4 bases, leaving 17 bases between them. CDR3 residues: CASSLSPGSEAYGYTF. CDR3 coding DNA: TGCGCCAGCAGCTTGTCTCCAGGGTCCGAAGCCTATGGCTACACCTTC.

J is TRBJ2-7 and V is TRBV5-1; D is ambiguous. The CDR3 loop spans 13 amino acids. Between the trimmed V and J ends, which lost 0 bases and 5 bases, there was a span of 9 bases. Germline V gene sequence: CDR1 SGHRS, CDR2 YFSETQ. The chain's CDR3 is CASSLVGGDEQYF. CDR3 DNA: TGCGCCAGCAGCTTGGTTGGCGGAGACGAGCAGTACTTC.